This TCR beta chain was sequenced in a study of T-cell memory formation after mild COVID-19. TCRdb re-called the 5' RACE reads with MiXCR, one entry per CDR3 protein. The data hold roughly 370,000 distinct CDR3 sequences, with about a sixth observed a single time. Per germline, CDR1 MGHRA and CDR2 YSYEKL. The length of the CDR3 is 13 residues. V lost 1 base and J lost 4, with 7 bases in between. The specimen was PBMCs or a T cell subset sorted from them (not recorded which). The rearrangement joins TRBV4-1 to TRBJ1-1, with D unresolved. This TCR was sampled from a man younger than 35 who had mild COVID-19 (a few samples of this study predate the infection). Cell type and time point are not known. CDR3 in DNA: TGCGCCAGCAGCCAAGGTGCGAGCACTGAAGCTTTCTTT. Translated, it gives CASSQGASTEAFF.